This T cell receptor (beta chain) came from a study of OX40 agonist ivuxolimab in advanced cancers. For the wider study: Ivuxolimab was a fully human IgG2 agonistic monoclonal antibody targeting the costimulatory receptor OX40 (CD134). Partial responses occurred in three dose-escalation patients: two with cutaneous melanoma and one with hepatocellular carcinoma. The purpose of peripheral TCRbeta sequencing was to test whether ivuxolimab changed TCR sequence diversity and led to clonal T-cell expansion. The dose-escalation cohort was 80% to 90% male with a mean age of approximately 60 years, ranging from roughly 23 to 79. The paper describes the monotherapy dose-escalation part (N of about 50 patients) of the phase I trial of ivuxolimab. Intravenous ivuxolimab was administered to patients every 2 weeks at six dose levels: 0.01, 0.1, 0.3, 1.5, 3 and 10 mg/kg. Of the 50 or so patients in dose escalation, about 20 had hepatocellular carcinoma, some 15 had melanoma, 9 had renal cell carcinoma and 9 had head and neck cancer. Patients were allowed to have had prior anti-PD-1, anti-PD-L1 or anti-CTLA-4 therapy, and roughly 40% of the dose-escalation patients had been treated with checkpoint inhibitors.

The trial excluded patients who had a history of autoimmune disease or who were on systemic immunosuppression. Peripheral blood for TCR sequencing was drawn from every dose cohort at baseline, at cycle 4 day 1 and at cycle 7 day 1. Samples were obtained from an open-label, multicenter, first-in-human phase I dose-escalation trial of ivuxolimab. Adults with locally advanced or metastatic head and neck squamous cell, hepatocellular, melanoma or renal cell carcinoma were enrolled in the trial. Before TCR sequencing, CD4+ T cells and CD8+ T cells from peripheral blood were sorted into separate populations. In the case of this clone: The antigen this receptor binds is unknown. No base-level quality is on record; no much larger clone is a single base apart.

Genomic DNA was isolated from the sorted cells so that the TCRbeta CDR3 region could be sequenced. The immunoSEQ Assay was used for sequencing of TCRbeta CDR3 regions. Imported from immuneACCESS, the table was reduced by TCRdb to in-frame sequences with V and J called. These copies leave out some clones; in studies compared against another copy, an unresolved V gene accounts for under half, and the cause of the remainder is not known. Present in this sample are roughly 63,000 clones, approximately 86% of which were seen just once. The ten largest clones add up to 1% to 1.5% of the sample. General findings and caveats noted by the study authors: Clonal expansion of both CD4+ and CD8+ blood T cells was observed from baseline to week 6 at doses 0.1 to 3.0 mg/kg. In the 0.1-3.0 mg/kg groups, partial responders had among the lowest normalized peripheral clonal expansion, particularly in CD8+ T cells. On average, CD8+ T cells showed more expanded clones than CD4+ T cells after ivuxolimab. Low levels of normalized T-cell clonal expansion were also seen in some patients who did not respond. The antigen specificity of the peripheral T cells that underwent clonal expansion was not determined.

The starting material was CD4+ or CD8+ T cells sorted from blood, obtained in a trial of the OX40 agonist ivuxolimab. The sequence came from an adult with an advanced solid tumor such as melanoma, head and neck, liver or kidney cancer.

Read as DNA, the sequence is TGTGCCAGCAGTGGCGGACTCGGGAGGGGCACTGAAGCTTTCTTT. Its amino acids are CASSGGLGRGTEAFF. The sequence is built from TRBV27 and TRBJ1-1; TRBD1 is a weak D gene call, 5 bases matching. The trim is 5 bases for V and 4 bases for J, with a gap of 17 bases between the germline ends. The germline V gene (reference sequence) provides CDR1 MNHEY and CDR2 SMNVEV. Taken from cysteine to phenylalanine, the CDR3 has 15 residues. The retained sequence is limited to the CDR3, 45 bases, with the frame set at the first base.